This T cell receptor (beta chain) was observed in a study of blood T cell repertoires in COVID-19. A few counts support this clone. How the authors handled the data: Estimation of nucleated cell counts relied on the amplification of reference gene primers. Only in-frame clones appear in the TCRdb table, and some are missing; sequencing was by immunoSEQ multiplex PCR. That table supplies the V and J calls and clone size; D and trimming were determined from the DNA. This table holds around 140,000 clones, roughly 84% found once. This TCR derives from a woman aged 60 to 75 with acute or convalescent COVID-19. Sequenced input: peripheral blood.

CDR3 coding DNA: TGTGCCAGCGGTCCGGGACAGGTGGGCAATCAGCCCCAGCATTTT. Its translation: CASGPGQVGNQPQHF. The chain combines TRBV2 with TRBJ1-5; 8 bases match TRBD1. Trimming took 8 bases from V and 2 from J; bases not matched to a gene: 8. The CDR3 contains 15 residues. Per germline, CDR1 SNHLY and CDR2 FYNNEI.